This TCR beta chain was identified during a study of beta chain features in type 1 diabetes. General study results and limits: Over-representation of high TCR-expressing cells was a possible consequence of cDNA sequencing. Type 1 diabetes patients had fewer VDJ junction insertions and more deletions.

This CDR3 is 9 amino acids long. V was trimmed by 6 bases and J by 4 bases, leaving 4 bases between them. The germline V gene has CDR1 DFQATT and CDR2 SNEGSKA (reference sequence). CD45RO/CCR7/CD25/CD127/CD95/CD27 staining was used to isolate CD4+ naive, central memory, regulatory and stem cell-like memory cells by sorting. As every portion of the isolated RNA was reverse transcribed, the sequencing read expressed TCRB transcripts. Assay used: immunoSEQ multiplex PCR; TCRdb lists only in-frame clones, some missing. This sample carries 600,000 to 650,000 clones, less than 20% of them seen once, and the ten largest clones take 0.07% to 0.095%. Comments on this clone: The antigen is unknown. Other DNA sequences in the same sample also yield this CDR3.

The sequence was collected from a young man in good health. Sequencing was done on a sample of naive CD4+ T cells from blood. V is TRBV20-1 and J is TRBJ2-7; D gene uncertain. The CDR3 loop is CSAGYEQYF. The CDR3, as DNA: TGCAGTGCCGGATACGAGCAGTACTTC.